Shown below are 20 T cell receptor beta chains from a single sample sequenced in a study of T cells in narcolepsy. Clones were sequenced by immunoSEQ multiplex PCR, and TCRdb holds only the in-frame ones, with some missing. The table has over 15,000 clones, just over 85% seen once. Source material: memory (CD45RA-) CD4+ T cells from blood. The receptors stem from a human donor in good health.

This clone came up a few times. The chain employs TRBV11-3 and TRBJ1-6; D may be TRBD1 (5 bases). The germline V gene has CDR1 SGHNT and CDR2 YENEEA. The V end was cut by 2 bases, the J end by 14 bases, with 16 bases between. The CDR3 loop spans 14 amino acids. The CDR3 region has the DNA TGTGCCAGCAGCTTATTCGGCGGGACTCCAACCCTCCACTTT. Translation: CASSLFGGTPTLHF.

This sequence joins TRBV11-3 and TRBJ1-3; D not certain. The CDR3 loop spans 13 amino acids. V was cut by 8 bases and J by 4 bases, with 12 bases left in between. Germline values: CDR1 SGHNT, CDR2 YENEEA. CDR3: CASGWTWGNTIYF. DNA of the CDR3: TGTGCCAGCGGTTGGACGTGGGGAAACACCATATATTTT.

This clone appeared a single time. The gene calls are TRBV18 and TRBJ2-5, with unresolved D. The CDR3 sequence is 13 residues long. Germline loops: CDR1 KGHSH, CDR2 LQKENI. Between the trimmed V and J ends, which lost 2 bases and 3 bases, there was a span of 7 bases. The CDR3 protein is CASSPSMEETQYF. CDR3 sequence (DNA): TGTGCCAGCTCACCAAGCATGGAAGAGACCCAGTACTTC. The full variable domain, rest sourced from reference TRBV18 and TRBJ2-5, is NAGVMQNPRHLVRRRGQEARLRCSPMKGHSHVYWYRQLPEEGLKFMVYLQKENIIDESGMPKERFSAEFPKEGPSILRIQQVVRGDSAAYFCASSPSMEETQYFGPGTRLLVL.

A remark on this clone: Germline and junction disagree at one end, which may indicate a read error. V usage is TRBV4-1 and J usage is TRBJ1-1; D is unresolved. Germline V gene lookup returns CDR1 MGHRA and CDR2 YSYEKL. This CDR3 has 18 residues. The CDR3 sequence: CASSPLLLGRVGNAEAFF. The CDR3 DNA reads TGCGCCAGCAGCCCCCTATTGTTGGGTAGGGTGGGGAACGCTGAAGCTTTCTTT.

Details on this clone: Relative to the germline gene, one junction end is altered; a read error may explain this. This sequence joins TRBV7-7 and TRBJ2-5; tentatively, D is TRBD2 (5 bases). Germline-derived CDR1 and CDR2 are SSHAT and FNYEAQ (reference sequence). The CDR3 length is 13 residues. CDR3 bases: TGTGCTAGCAGCAACCCGGGACAAGAGACCCAGTACTTC. Translation: CASSNPGQETQYF.

This rearrangement joins TRBV30 to TRBJ1-2, with D perhaps TRBD1 (5 bases). This CDR3 is built from 13 residues. Trimming took 1 base from V and 1 from J, leaving 7 bases between them. Germline CDR1 and CDR2: GTSNPN and SVGIG (reference sequence). CDR3 sequence: CAWSEGVNYGYTF. CDR3 sequence (DNA): TGTGCCTGGAGTGAAGGGGTTAACTATGGCTACACCTTC.

This clone was seen once. The genes are TRBV6-5 and TRBJ2-7, with TRBD2 as a possible D gene (5 bases). CDR1 MNHEY and CDR2 SVGAGI come from the germline V gene. V was clipped by 6 bases and J by 7 bases, with 13 bases between them. The CDR3 covers 12 residues. The CDR3 bases are TGTGCCAGCAGCAAAACTAGTTTGGAGCAGTACTTC. Protein: CASSKTSLEQYF.

This clone came up a few times. The J gene is TRBJ2-1, the V gene TRBV19, with TRBD1 matching over 8 bases. Germline V CDR1 and CDR2: LNHDA, SQIVND (reference sequence). V lost 3 bases and J lost 7; bases outside the gene matches: 2. The CDR3 sequence is 13 residues long. In DNA, the CDR3 is TGTGCCAGTAGTATTACAGGGGGGAATGAGCAGTTCTTC. Protein sequence: CASSITGGNEQFF.

The chain joins TRBV7-6 to TRBJ2-3; 7 bases match TRBD1. The V gene end was trimmed by 5 bases and the J gene end by 2 bases; junction bases not matched to a gene: 13. The CDR3 length is 17 residues. Germline V lookup: CDR1 SGHVS, CDR2 FNYEAQ. CDR3 nucleotides: TGTGCCAGCAGCAAAATGGCCGGGACAGTTAACACAGATACGCAGTATTTT. Encoded protein: CASSKMAGTVNTDTQYF.

The CDR3 protein is CSVEGDTEAFF. The DNA for the CDR3 is TGCAGCGTTGAGGGGGACACTGAAGCTTTCTTT. J is TRBJ1-1 and V is TRBV29-1, with D possibly TRBD1 on 5 matching bases. V lost 3 bases and J 3 bases, leaving 5 bases between the germline ends. The CDR3 covers 11 residues. Germline CDR1 reads SQVTM; CDR2 reads ANQGSEA.

The chain combines TRBV4-1 with TRBJ2-7; 10 positions match TRBD2. Per the germline V gene, CDR1 is MGHRA and CDR2 is YSYEKL. The CDR3 consists of 16 residues. J gave up 4 bases and V 4 bases, and 10 bases lay outside the gene matches. The DNA of the CDR3 is TGCGCCAGCAGCCTCAACATAGCGGGAGGAACTTACGAGCAGTACTTC. Translated: CASSLNIAGGTYEQYF.

The V gene is TRBV19, the J gene TRBJ2-7; 8 bases are shared with TRBD1. The germline CDR1 and CDR2 sequences are LNHDA and SQIVND (reference sequence). The ends lost 10 bases at V and 6 bases at J; junction bases unmatched: 5. The CDR3 totals 11 residues. Here the CDR3 DNA reads TGTGCCACGACTACAGGGGGCGAGCAGTACTTC. Protein sequence: CATTTGGEQYF.

This sequence joins TRBV21-1 and TRBJ2-4; the D call of TRBD1 is as the table states it, not checked on the DNA. TRBV21-1 is a pseudogene locus. This CDR3 has 20 amino acids. CDR3: CASSKDGKGRGTGAKNIQYF. CDR3 nucleotide sequence: TGTGCCAGCAGCAAAGACGGAAAGGGCAGGGGTACGGGGGCCAAAAACATTCAGTACTTC.

This rearrangement joins TRBV19 to TRBJ2-5; the match to TRBD2 covers 7 bases. The length of the CDR3 is 14 residues. V gave up 6 bases and J gave up 4 bases; unmatched junction bases: 8. CDR1 and CDR2 (germline): LNHDA, SQIVND (reference sequence). CDR3 nucleotide sequence: TGTGCCAGTAGCACTACTAGCGTTGGAGAGACCCAGTACTTC. The encoded protein is CASSTTSVGETQYF.

The chain combines TRBV9 with TRBJ1-6; a possible D gene is TRBD1 (5 bases). V lost 2 bases and J 2 bases, leaving 11 bases between the germline ends. CDR1 and CDR2 from the germline V gene are SGDLS and YYNGEE. The CDR3 loop spans 16 amino acids. CDR3 in amino acids: CASSVSRAPYNSPLHF. As DNA, the CDR3 is TGTGCCAGCAGCGTCAGCAGGGCCCCCTATAATTCACCCCTCCACTTT.

V gene TRBV5-1 combines with J gene TRBJ1-5; D is undetermined. CDR1 SGHRS and CDR2 YFSETQ come from the germline V gene. The CDR3 spans 16 residues. Deletions cut 0 bases from V and 0 bases from J, with 10 bases between. This chain's CDR3 is CASSLGSGNSNQPQHF. CDR3 in DNA: TGCGCCAGCAGCTTGGGTTCGGGGAATAGCAATCAGCCCCAGCATTTT.

The V gene is TRBV7-8, the J gene TRBJ2-1, with 7 positions matching TRBD2. Germline CDR1 and CDR2: SGHVS and FQNEAQ. The CDR3 has 14 amino acids. The J segment lost 5 bases and the V segment lost 6 bases, leaving 7 bases of the junction unmatched. CDR3 nucleotide sequence: TGTGCCAGCAGAGAGCGGGGAGGCGACAATGAGCAGTTCTTC. This sequence encodes CASRERGGDNEQFF.

CDR3 residues: CASSFSYEQYF. In DNA form, the CDR3 reads TGTGCCAGCAGCTTCTCCTACGAGCAGTACTTC. The rearrangement uses TRBV7-2 and TRBJ2-7; no clear D gene. Germline assignment: CDR1 SGHTA and CDR2 FQGNSA. The CDR3 runs to 11 residues. With 3 bases removed from V and 0 bases from J, the gap between germline ends came to 0 bases. Using reference TRBV7-2 and TRBJ2-7 for the parts outside the CDR3, the full variable domain is GAGVSQSPSNKVTEKGKDVELRCDPISGHTALYWYRQSLGQGLEFLIYFQGNSAPDKSGLPSDRFSAERTGGSVSTLTIQRTQQEDSAVYLCASSFSYEQYFGPGTRLTVT.

This clone was seen a single time. The chain is built from TRBV5-1 and TRBJ1-4; D remains unclear. V gave up 0 bases and J gave up 4 bases, with 4 bases separating them. The germline CDR1 and CDR2 sequences are SGHRS and YFSETQ. The CDR3 is 13 residues long. CDR3 residues: CASSLGGNEKLFF. CDR3 sequence (DNA): TGCGCCAGCAGCTTGGGGGGTAATGAAAAACTGTTTTTT.

This chain links TRBV15 with TRBJ2-3; the match to TRBD2 covers 9 bases. Trimming took 0 bases from V and 11 from J; bases not matched to a gene: 12. Germline CDR1 LNHNV, CDR2 YYDKDF (reference sequence). The CDR3 is 16 amino acids. Here the CDR3 reads CATSRDRAAGGGKQYF. The CDR3 DNA follows: TGTGCCACCAGCAGAGATCGGGCAGCGGGGGGAGGGAAGCAGTATTTT.